This T cell receptor beta chain is from a study of early T cells in non-severe SARS-CoV-2 infection. The sample holds many counts of this clonotype. Its matching antigen is unknown. cDNA molecules, individually, were tagged with unique molecular identifiers. TCRdb used MiXCR to reprocess the 5' RACE reads, holding one entry per CDR3 protein. The sample records 60,000 or so distinct CDR3 sequences, about 10% being singletons. Germline CDR1 is ENHRY and CDR2 is SYGVKD. This CDR3 has 14 residues. Trimming removed 4 bases at V and 3 bases at J, with 10 bases between. Study-wide results and limits: The matching step, a VDJdb search, favored anti-spike CD8 responses and missed private and CD4 specificities.

This TCR was recovered from an adult who was a healthcare worker with PCR-confirmed SARS-CoV-2 infection or an uninfected control (not recorded which). The sequencing used whole blood, collected at baseline. This chain connects TRBV10-3 to TRBJ1-5; possibly TRBD1 for D (5 bases). The CDR3 DNA reads TGTGCCATCAGTGGGACGGGGCACAATCAGCCCCAGCATTTT. Its translation is CAISGTGHNQPQHF.